The rows below give T cell receptor beta chains drawn from one sample of a study of blood T cell repertoires in COVID-19. This table comes from immunoSEQ multiplex PCR, and its TCRdb copy is limited to in-frame clones, with some not included. The sample has roughly 100,000 clones; around 78% are singletons. Sequencing was performed on peripheral blood. These receptor sequences come from a man older than 75 with COVID-19, enrolled during active disease. The CDR3 runs from the conserved cysteine through the conserved F or W. Fields, in order: D gene, J gene, clone size, V gene, CDR3 protein, CDR3 DNA. The D gene is left open where the match is weak. Only part of the rows carry a size: once, few, many, or a class if the clone is expanded.

TRBD2 TRBJ2-5 - TRBV28 CASRAPSGGWETQYF TGTGCCAGCAGAGCCCCTAGCGGGGGGTGGGAGACCCAGTACTTC
- TRBJ1-3 - TRBV7-8 CASSLFLSSSGNTIYF TGTGCCAGCAGCTTATTCCTATCGTCCTCTGGAAACACCATATATTTT
- TRBJ2-1 - TRBV11-3 CASSLRSAFQGEGGEQFF TGTGCCAGCAGCTTACGTTCCGCGTTCCAGGGCGAAGGGGGTGAGCAGTTCTTC
- TRBJ2-1 - TRBV7-9 CASSLALWTFGEQFF TGTGCCAGCAGCTTAGCGCTTTGGACTTTCGGTGAGCAGTTCTTC
- TRBJ1-5 - TRBV27 CASSLSSNQPQHF TGTGCCAGCAGTTTGAGTAGCAATCAGCCCCAGCATTTT
- TRBJ1-1 - TRBV5-1 CASSKGLNTEAFF TGCGCCAGCAGCAAGGGACTCAACACTGAAGCTTTCTTT
TRBD1 TRBJ1-2 - TRBV23-1 CASSQSTGADLVYGYTF TGCGCCAGCAGTCAATCGACAGGGGCAGATTTAGTCTATGGCTACACCTTC
TRBD1 TRBJ2-2 - TRBV5-1 CASSLKFGTGNTGELFF TGCGCCAGCAGCTTAAAGTTCGGGACAGGCAACACCGGGGAGCTGTTTTTT
TRBD2 TRBJ2-5 - TRBV5-1 CASSATGEGQETQYF TGCGCCAGCAGCGCGACGGGGGAGGGGCAAGAGACCCAGTACTTC
- TRBJ1-2 few TRBV10-3 CAISELDRPANYGYTF TGTGCCATCAGTGAATTAGACAGACCAGCTAACTATGGCTACACCTTC
- TRBJ1-5 few TRBV4-2 CASSQDPGTSNQPQHF TGTGCCAGCAGCCAAGATCCGGGTACTAGCAATCAGCCCCAGCATTTT